Included here is one TCR beta chain sequence, with context. This clone was seen more than once but under ten times. Its specific antigen is unknown. The sample holds no much larger clone one base away, and base qualities are not on file. The sample originates from a study of control samples from healthy donors and cancer patients (dated by TCRdb to 2018 to 2020). Libraries were made using the immunoSEQ multiplex PCR assay. TCRdb obtained this table from immuneACCESS and retained in-frame rearrangements with V and J assigned. These tables miss some clones; where compared with another copy, unresolved V genes account for less than half of the shortfall, and the remainder is unexplained. Counted in this sample were roughly 120,000 clones; roughly nine tenths of them appeared once. The ten largest clones take up 7.8% of the sample. The germline V gene encodes CDR1 SGHTS and CDR2 YDEGEE. The V end loses 0 bases and the J end loses 3 bases, and a stretch of 4 bases separates them. From cysteine to phenylalanine, the CDR3 is 12 amino acids long. Kept here is only the CDR3 DNA, which spans 36 bases and is read in frame from base 1.

The chain uses TRBV5-8 and TRBJ2-7; too little of a D gene remains to name it. What was sequenced was blood. The TCR originated in a woman aged 18-30 years in good health. The CDR3 reads CASSLEVYEQYF. The DNA sequence is TGTGCCAGCAGCTTGGAGGTCTACGAGCAGTACTTC.